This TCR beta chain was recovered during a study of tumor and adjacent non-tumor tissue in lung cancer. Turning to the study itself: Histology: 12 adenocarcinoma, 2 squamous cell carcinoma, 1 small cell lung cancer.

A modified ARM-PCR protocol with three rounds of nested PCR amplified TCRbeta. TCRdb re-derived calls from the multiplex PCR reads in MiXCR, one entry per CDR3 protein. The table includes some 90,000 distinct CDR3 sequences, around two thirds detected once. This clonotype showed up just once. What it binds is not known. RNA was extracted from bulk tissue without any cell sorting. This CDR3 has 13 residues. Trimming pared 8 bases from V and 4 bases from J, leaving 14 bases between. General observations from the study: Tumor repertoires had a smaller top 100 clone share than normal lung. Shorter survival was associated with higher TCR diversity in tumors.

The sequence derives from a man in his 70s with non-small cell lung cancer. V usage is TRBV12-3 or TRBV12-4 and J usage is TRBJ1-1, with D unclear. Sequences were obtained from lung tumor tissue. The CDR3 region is CASGRRVGTEAFF. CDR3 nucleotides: TGTGCCAGCGGGAGACGGGTTGGCACTGAAGCTTTCTTT.